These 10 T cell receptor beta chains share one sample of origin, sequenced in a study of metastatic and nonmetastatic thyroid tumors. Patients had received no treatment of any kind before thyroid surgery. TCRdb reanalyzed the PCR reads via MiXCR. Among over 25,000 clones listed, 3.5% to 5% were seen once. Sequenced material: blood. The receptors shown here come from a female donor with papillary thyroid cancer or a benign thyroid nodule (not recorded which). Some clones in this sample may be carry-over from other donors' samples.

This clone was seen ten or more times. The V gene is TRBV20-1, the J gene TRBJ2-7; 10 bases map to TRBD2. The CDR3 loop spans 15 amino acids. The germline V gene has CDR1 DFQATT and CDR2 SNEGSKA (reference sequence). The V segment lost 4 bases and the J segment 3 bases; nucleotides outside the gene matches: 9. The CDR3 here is CSAKWSASGGYEQYF. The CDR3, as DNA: TGCAGTGCTAAATGGTCGGCTAGCGGGGGCTACGAGCAGTACTTC.

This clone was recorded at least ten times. The CDR3 loop reads CASTDVYGYTF. In DNA, the CDR3 is TGTGCCAGTACGGACGTGTATGGCTACACCTTC. This sequence joins TRBV19 and TRBJ1-2; D is unresolved. Per the germline V gene, CDR1 is LNHDA and CDR2 is SQIVND (reference sequence). This CDR3 contains 11 residues. The V and J ends lost 7 bases and 5 bases respectively, with 8 bases between them.

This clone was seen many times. DNA for the CDR3: TGTGCCAGCAGCTTGATGACAGCACAAGAGACCCAGTACTTC. It codes for CASSLMTAQETQYF. J is TRBJ2-5 and V is TRBV5-6; possible D gene TRBD1, 5 bases. The V and J ends lost 1 base and 2 bases respectively, with 9 bases between them. The CDR3 runs 14 residues. CDR1 is SGHDT, CDR2 YYEEEE, per germline.

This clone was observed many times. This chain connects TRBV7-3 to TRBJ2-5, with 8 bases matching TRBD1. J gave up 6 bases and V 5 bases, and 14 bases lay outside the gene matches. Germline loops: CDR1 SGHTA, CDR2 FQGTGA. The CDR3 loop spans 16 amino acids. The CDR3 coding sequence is TGTGCCAGCAGCCCCCCGGACAGGGAGGAAGGTAAGACCCAGTACTTC. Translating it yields CASSPPDREEGKTQYF.

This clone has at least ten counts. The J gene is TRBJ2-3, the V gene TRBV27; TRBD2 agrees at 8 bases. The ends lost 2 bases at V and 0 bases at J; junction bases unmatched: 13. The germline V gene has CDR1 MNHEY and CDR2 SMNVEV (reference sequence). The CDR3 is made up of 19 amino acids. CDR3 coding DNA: TGTGCCAGCAGTTTAGGGGTAGCGGGAAGAACGACTAGCACAGATACGCAGTATTTT. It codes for CASSLGVAGRTTSTDTQYF.

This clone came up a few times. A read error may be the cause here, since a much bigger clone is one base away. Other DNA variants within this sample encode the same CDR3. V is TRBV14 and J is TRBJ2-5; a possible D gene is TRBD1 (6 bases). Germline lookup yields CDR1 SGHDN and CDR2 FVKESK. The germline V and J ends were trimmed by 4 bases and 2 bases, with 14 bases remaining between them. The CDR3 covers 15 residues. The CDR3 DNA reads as TGTGCCAGCAGCCTTAGACCAGGGGCACAAGAGACCCAGTACTTC. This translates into CASSLRPGAQETQYF.

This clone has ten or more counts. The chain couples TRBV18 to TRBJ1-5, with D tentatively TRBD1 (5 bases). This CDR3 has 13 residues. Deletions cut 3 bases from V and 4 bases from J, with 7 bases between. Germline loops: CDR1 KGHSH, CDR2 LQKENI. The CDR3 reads CASSPDRNQPQHF. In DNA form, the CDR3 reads TGTGCCAGCTCACCTGACAGAAATCAGCCCCAGCATTTT.

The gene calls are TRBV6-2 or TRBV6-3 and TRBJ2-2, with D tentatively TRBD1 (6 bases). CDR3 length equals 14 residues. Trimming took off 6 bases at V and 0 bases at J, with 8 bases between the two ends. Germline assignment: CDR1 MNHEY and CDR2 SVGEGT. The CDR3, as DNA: TGTGCCAGCAGGGACAGTTCGAACACCGGGGAGCTGTTTTTT. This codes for CASRDSSNTGELFF.

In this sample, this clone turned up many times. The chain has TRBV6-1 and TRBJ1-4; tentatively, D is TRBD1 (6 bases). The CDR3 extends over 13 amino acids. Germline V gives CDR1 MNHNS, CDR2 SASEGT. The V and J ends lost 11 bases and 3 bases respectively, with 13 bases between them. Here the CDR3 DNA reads TGTGCCTCCACGCCAGGGGCTAATGAAAAACTGTTTTTT. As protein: CASTPGANEKLFF.

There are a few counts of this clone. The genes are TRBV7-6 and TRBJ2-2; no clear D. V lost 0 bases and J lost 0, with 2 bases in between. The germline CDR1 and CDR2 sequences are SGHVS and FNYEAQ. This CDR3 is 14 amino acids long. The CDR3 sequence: CASSLAANTGELFF. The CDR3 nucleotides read TGTGCCAGCAGCTTAGCTGCGAACACCGGGGAGCTGTTTTTT.